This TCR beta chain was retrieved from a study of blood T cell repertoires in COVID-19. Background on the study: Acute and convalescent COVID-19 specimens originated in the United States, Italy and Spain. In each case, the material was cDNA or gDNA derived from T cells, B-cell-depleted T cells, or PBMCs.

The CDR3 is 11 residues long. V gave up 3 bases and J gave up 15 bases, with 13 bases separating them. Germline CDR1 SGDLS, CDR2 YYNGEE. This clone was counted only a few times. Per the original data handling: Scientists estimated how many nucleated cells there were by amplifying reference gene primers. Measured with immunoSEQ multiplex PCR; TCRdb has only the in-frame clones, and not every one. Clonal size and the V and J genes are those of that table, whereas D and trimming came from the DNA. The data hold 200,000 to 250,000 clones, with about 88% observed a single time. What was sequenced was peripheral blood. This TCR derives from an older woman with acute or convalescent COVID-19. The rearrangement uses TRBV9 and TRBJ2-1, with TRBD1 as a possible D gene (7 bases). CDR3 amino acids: CASSAEGQWFF. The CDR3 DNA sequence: TGTGCCAGCAGCGCGGAGGGACAGTGGTTCTTC.